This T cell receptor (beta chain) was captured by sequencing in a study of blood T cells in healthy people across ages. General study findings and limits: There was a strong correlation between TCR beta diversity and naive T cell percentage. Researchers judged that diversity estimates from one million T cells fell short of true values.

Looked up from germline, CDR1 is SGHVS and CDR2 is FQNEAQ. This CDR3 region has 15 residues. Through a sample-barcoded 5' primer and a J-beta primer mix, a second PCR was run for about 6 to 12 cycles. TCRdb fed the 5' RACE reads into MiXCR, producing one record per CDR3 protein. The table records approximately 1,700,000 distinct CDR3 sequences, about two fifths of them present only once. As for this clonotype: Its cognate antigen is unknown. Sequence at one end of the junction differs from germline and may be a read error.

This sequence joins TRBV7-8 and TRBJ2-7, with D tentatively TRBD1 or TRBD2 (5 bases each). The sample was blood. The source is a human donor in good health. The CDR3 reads CASGLRPGQTYEQYF. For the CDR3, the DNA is TGTGCCAGCGGCTTAAGGCCGGGGCAGACCTACGAGCAGTACTTC.